Each of the 25 T cell receptor beta chains below was sequenced from the same sample in a study of sequential checkpoint blockade in melanoma. Profiled with immunoSEQ multiplex PCR; TCRdb holds only in-frame clones, not every one. The data hold under 25,000 clones, with just under 75% observed a single time. Stated treatment: randomized to nivolumab then ipilimumab (arm A) or the reverse (arm B). The sample consisted of CD8+ T cells sorted from blood (inferred from file names), taken from a patient given nivolumab and ipilimumab in sequence. These receptors all come from a human donor with melanoma.

The V and J genes are TRBV13 and TRBJ1-2; 7 bases are a match to TRBD1. V trimming: 5 bases; J trimming: 0 bases; junction bases outside the gene matches: 6. Germline lookup yields CDR1 PRHDT and CDR2 FYEKMQ (reference sequence). The CDR3 covers 15 residues. CDR3 region: CASSPGQSSNYGYTF. CDR3 DNA sequence: TGTGCCAGCAGCCCGGGACAGTCTTCTAACTATGGCTACACCTTC.

CDR3 in DNA: TGTGCCAGCAGCCCGCGCCGGGGGGCCGACACTGAAGCTTTCTTT. It encodes CASSPRRGADTEAFF. The chain couples TRBV11-3 to TRBJ1-1; a possible D gene is TRBD1 (6 bases). The CDR3 covers 15 residues. V was clipped by 5 bases and J by 3 bases, with 16 bases between them. Looked up from germline, CDR1 is SGHNT and CDR2 is YENEEA.

The gene calls are TRBV27 and TRBJ2-7, with 11 bases aligning to TRBD1. Trimming took 5 bases from V and 5 from J; bases not matched to a gene: 8. CDR1 is MNHEY and CDR2 is SMNVEV in the germline V gene (reference sequence). This CDR3 comprises 15 residues. The CDR3 DNA sequence: TGTGCCAGCAGTAGTTTCCGGGACAGGGGGGACGAGCAGTACTTC. Translating it yields CASSSFRDRGDEQYF.

The rearrangement uses TRBV7-9 and TRBJ2-1; 9 nucleotides agree with TRBD2. V shed 1 base and J 3 bases; nucleotides not matched to a gene: 4. In germline, CDR1 is SEHNR, CDR2 FQNEAQ (reference sequence). This CDR3 region has 16 residues. The DNA of the CDR3 is TGTGCCAGCAGCTTAGGCGGGGGGGCCCTCTACAATGAGCAGTTCTTC. As protein: CASSLGGGALYNEQFF. Full variable domain (outside the CDR3, taken from reference TRBV7-9 and TRBJ2-1): DTGVSQNPRHKITKRGQNVTFRCDPISEHNRLYWYRQTLGQGPEFLTYFQNEAQLEKSRLLSDRFSAERPKGSFSTLEIQRTEQGDSAMYLCASSLGGGALYNEQFFGPGTRLTVL.

This chain connects TRBV6-5 to TRBJ2-7, with TRBD1 identical over 9 bases. The CDR3 is 14 residues long. CDR1 MNHEY and CDR2 SVGAGI come from the germline V gene. Trimming removed 5 bases from V and 3 bases from J; junction bases left unmatched: 5. The CDR3 is CASSPGTGHYEQYF. The DNA for the CDR3 is TGTGCCAGCAGTCCCGGGACAGGGCACTACGAGCAGTACTTC.

This clone came up once. Relative to the germline gene, one junction end is altered; a read error may explain this. The chain is built from TRBV7-7 and TRBJ1-3; D remains ambiguous. CDR3 length: 14 residues. Germline V gene sequence: CDR1 SSHAT, CDR2 FNYEAQ (reference sequence). The chain's CDR3 is CASSPSGSHNTIYF. For the CDR3, the DNA is TGTGCTAGCAGCCCCTCCGGGTCTCATAACACCATATATTTT.

This clone was counted between two and nine times. The chain has TRBV4-3 and TRBJ2-1; TRBD2 agrees at 7 bases. V gave up 2 bases and J gave up 8 bases; unmatched junction bases: 12. Germline V CDR1 and CDR2: LGHNA, YSLEER. The CDR3 runs to 16 residues. CDR3 sequence (DNA): TGCGCCAGCAGCCAAACGTGGGGGGAGGGAGGCGATGAGCAGTTCTTC. Its protein is CASSQTWGEGGDEQFF.

This chain uses TRBV7-3 with TRBJ2-7; 10 nucleotides agree with TRBD1. V lost 3 bases to trimming and J lost 4 bases; unmatched junction nucleotides: 6. The CDR3 contains 15 residues. CDR1 SGHTA and CDR2 FQGTGA come from the germline V gene. DNA for the CDR3: TGTGCCAGCAGCTTGGGACCGGGACAGGGGTACGAGCAGTACTTC. Translation: CASSLGPGQGYEQYF.

This clone showed up just a few times. The chain combines TRBV7-2 with TRBJ1-1; possibly TRBD1 for D (6 bases). The CDR3 runs 16 residues. Germline V gene sequence: CDR1 SGHTA, CDR2 FQGNSA. V was clipped by 5 bases and J by 1 base, with 17 bases between them. DNA for the CDR3: TGTGCCAGCAGCGCCGAATCACAGGGAACGAACACTGAAGCTTTCTTT. Its protein product is CASSAESQGTNTEAFF.

V and J are TRBV6-1 and TRBJ2-7, with 11 bases identical to TRBD1. The germline gives CDR1 MNHNS, CDR2 SASEGT. This CDR3 region has 13 residues. Germline trimming cut 8 bases from V and 2 bases from J; bases unmatched to any gene: 2. CDR3 protein: CASRDRGTYEQYF. CDR3 DNA sequence: TGTGCCAGCCGGGACAGGGGGACCTACGAGCAGTACTTC.

This rearrangement joins TRBV9 to TRBJ2-1, with D maybe TRBD2 (5 bases). V lost 7 bases to trimming and J lost 5 bases, with 10 bases between them. The CDR3 contains 12 residues. Looked up from germline, CDR1 is SGDLS and CDR2 is YYNGEE. The CDR3 sequence: CASGGLHNEQFF. CDR3 sequence (DNA): TGTGCCAGCGGAGGACTTCACAATGAGCAGTTCTTC.

The genes are TRBV7-3 and TRBJ2-1; a weak D match, TRBD1 (6 bases). The CDR3 is 13 amino acids. Trimming took off 4 bases at V and 9 bases at J, with 13 bases between the two ends. Germline V gene lookup returns CDR1 SGHTA and CDR2 FQGTGA. DNA for the CDR3: TGTGCCAGCAGCTCAAGCCAGGGGATTGAGCAGTTCTTC. Encoded protein: CASSSSQGIEQFF.

The V call is TRBV27, the J call TRBJ2-7, with D maybe TRBD2 (5 bases). The V end lost 7 bases, the J end lost 2 bases, and 24 bases lay between the germline ends. Germline V gives CDR1 MNHEY, CDR2 SMNVEV (reference sequence). The CDR3 has 17 amino acids. The DNA of the CDR3 is TGTGCCAGCATTAGGTCCGTATACTCGGGGTACACCTACGAGCAGTACTTC. Translating it yields CASIRSVYSGYTYEQYF.

This clone was counted between two and nine times. The rearrangement uses TRBV13 and TRBJ2-1; D is possibly TRBD2 (5 bases). Germline V gene data show CDR1 as PRHDT and CDR2 as FYEKMQ (reference sequence). V was trimmed by 2 bases and J by 4 bases, leaving 9 bases between them. This CDR3 has 14 residues. The CDR3 loop reads CASSLPGIYNEQFF. As DNA, the CDR3 is TGTGCCAGCAGCTTACCCGGGATATACAATGAGCAGTTCTTC.

The chain joins TRBV19 to TRBJ2-1, with 7 bases aligning to TRBD2. The CDR3 sequence is 17 residues long. V lost 1 base, J lost 2 bases, and 8 bases stayed unmatched. CDR1 LNHDA and CDR2 SQIVND come from the germline V gene (reference sequence). The CDR3 sequence: CASSIGGGFVTYNEQFF. In DNA, the CDR3 is TGTGCCAGTAGTATAGGGGGAGGGTTTGTGACCTACAATGAGCAGTTCTTC.

There are a few counts of this clone. The chain couples TRBV27 to TRBJ2-4; TRBD2 agrees at 10 bases. Per the germline V gene, CDR1 is MNHEY and CDR2 is SMNVEV (reference sequence). CDR3 length: 16 amino acids. V was clipped by 6 bases and J by 1 base; unmatched bases: 6. The CDR3 region is CASRKNSGRAKNIQYF. CDR3 bases: TGTGCCAGCAGAAAGAATAGCGGGAGGGCCAAAAACATTCAGTACTTC.

The rearrangement links TRBV6-5 to TRBJ2-1; 10 nucleotides line up with TRBD2. This CDR3 has 15 residues. V lost 2 bases to trimming and J lost 7 bases; unmatched junction nucleotides: 5. The germline V gene has CDR1 MNHEY and CDR2 SVGAGI. CDR3 sequence: CASSYELAGLNEQFF. In DNA, the CDR3 is TGTGCCAGCAGTTACGAACTAGCGGGACTGAATGAGCAGTTCTTC.

This clone was counted between two and nine times. The V call is TRBV7-6, the J call TRBJ2-7; 8 bases match TRBD2. The CDR3 has 14 amino acids. From germline, CDR1 is SGHVS and CDR2 FNYEAQ. After removal of 5 bases from V and 3 bases from J, the junction contained 6 bases not matched to a gene. DNA for the CDR3: TGTGCCAGCAGCCACGGGGGGGCCGGCTACGAGCAGTACTTC. Its protein is CASSHGGAGYEQYF.

The chain links TRBV2 to TRBJ2-7; 7 positions agree with TRBD2. Losses at the gene ends were 0 bases for V and 3 bases for J; bases not matched to a gene: 5. Germline-derived CDR1 and CDR2 are SNHLY and FYNNEI. The CDR3 is made up of 15 amino acids. CDR3 residues: CASSEALRGDYEQYF. CDR3 DNA: TGTGCCAGCAGTGAAGCGCTTCGGGGGGACTACGAGCAGTACTTC. Full variable domain (rest looked up from reference TRBV2 and TRBJ2-7): EPEVTQTPSHQVTQMGQEVILRCVPISNHLYFYWYRQILGQKVEFLVSFYNNEISEKSEIFDDQFSVERPDGSNFTLKIRSTKLEDSAMYFCASSEALRGDYEQYFGPGTRLTVT.

This chain connects TRBV12-5 to TRBJ1-1, with TRBD1 identical over 11 bases. The germline V gene encodes CDR1 LGHNT and CDR2 FRNRAP. The CDR3 has 16 amino acids. V lost 2 bases, J lost 5 bases, and 7 bases stayed unmatched. Here the CDR3 DNA reads TGTGCTAGTGGTTTGATGGACAGGGGGCCAGGGACTGAAGCTTTCTTT. Protein product: CASGLMDRGPGTEAFF.

The CDR3 sequence is CASSSGTGGSNEQFF. In DNA, the CDR3 is TGTGCCAGCAGCTCCGGGACAGGGGGCTCCAATGAGCAGTTCTTC. V usage is TRBV7-3 and J usage is TRBJ2-1; TRBD1 agrees at 12 bases. The V segment lost 4 bases and the J segment 6 bases; nucleotides outside the gene matches: 4. CDR1 is SGHTA and CDR2 is FQGTGA in the germline V gene. This CDR3 comprises 15 residues.

J is TRBJ2-3 and V is TRBV7-5; TRBD2 reflects the table's D call only, with no check against the DNA. TRBV7-5 is tagged as a pseudogene. CDR3 length equals 17 residues. In nucleotides, the CDR3 is TGTGCCAGAAGCTTAGAAGGTAAGCGGGGGAGCACAGATACGCAGTATTTT. Protein product: CARSLEGKRGSTDTQYF.

This clone was recorded once. The chain carries TRBV7-9 and TRBJ2-7; tentative D call: TRBD2 (5 bases). CDR1 is SEHNR, CDR2 FQNEAQ, per germline (reference sequence). Trimming took 4 bases from V and 2 from J, leaving 18 bases between them. The CDR3 extends over 16 amino acids. CDR3 sequence (DNA): TGTGCCAGCAGCTCCGTAGGTGGGGAGAAAGCCTACGAGCAGTACTTC. It codes for CASSSVGGEKAYEQYF.

This clone was seen once. The rearrangement joins TRBV5-5 to TRBJ2-5; D perhaps matches TRBD2 (5 bases). The J call may be incorrect, as the DNA end agrees better with TRBJ2-7. The CDR3 is 11 amino acids. The V gene's germline CDR1 is SGHKS and CDR2 YYEKEE (reference sequence). CDR3 sequence: CASNSEYEQYF. Here the CDR3 DNA reads TGTGCCAGTAATAGCGAGTACGAGCAGTACTTC.

This sequence joins TRBV10-3 and TRBJ1-1; no clear D. V lost 2 bases to trimming and J lost 1 base, with 11 bases between them. The CDR3 sequence is 15 residues long. Germline CDR1 reads ENHRY; CDR2 reads SYGVKD. CDR3 nucleotides: TGTGCCATCAGTGAGCAGGCCAAAACGAACACTGAAGCTTTCTTT. Translating it yields CAISEQAKTNTEAFF.